These T cell receptor beta chains were read from a single sample in a study of cytomegalovirus exposure and HLA in healthy donors. Profiled with immunoSEQ multiplex PCR; TCRdb holds only in-frame clones, not every one. The table records 150,000 to 200,000 clones, about 90% of them present only once. The specimen sequenced was PBMCs. The receptors here all came from a woman aged 25 to 39 in good health and CMV-seronegative. Each CDR3 is given with its conserved first and last residue. The D gene is left open where the match is weak. Clone size, where shown, is once, few, many, or a class for clones that have expanded.

>TRBV9|TRBJ2-3|many|-
CASSVAAKPPTDTQYF
TGTGCCAGCAGCGTAGCTGCTAAGCCCCCCACAGATACGCAGTATTTT
>TRBV19|TRBJ1-3|-|-
CASTTTGNTIYF
TGTGCCAGTACAACGACTGGAAACACCATATATTTT
>TRBV4-3|TRBJ1-1|-|-
CASSQAASGGIAEAFF
TGCGCCAGCAGCCAAGCGGCATCCGGGGGAATCGCTGAAGCTTTCTTT
>TRBV19|TRBJ1-4|-|-
CASSLPGAYEKLFF
TGTGCCAGTAGTTTACCAGGGGCGTACGAAAAACTGTTTTTT
>TRBV5-6|TRBJ1-1|-|-
CASSFWGTEAFF
TGTGCCAGCAGCTTCTGGGGGACTGAAGCTTTCTTT
>TRBV5-1|TRBJ2-5|few|-
CASSYLGETQYF
TGCGCCAGCAGCTACTTGGGGGAGACCCAGTACTTC
>TRBV7-2|TRBJ1-2|-|-
CASSLVNYGYTF
TGTGCCAGCAGCTTAGTCAACTATGGCTACACCTTC
>TRBV6-5|TRBJ2-3|-|TRBD1
CASKSDRARTDTQYF
TGTGCCAGCAAAAGTGACAGGGCTCGCACAGATACGCAGTATTTT
>TRBV6-7|TRBJ2-2|-|-
CASSSGTANTGELFF
TGTGCCAGCAGTTCGGGGACGGCGAACACCGGGGAGCTGTTTTTT
>TRBV6-5|TRBJ2-1|-|-
CATAPNYNEQFF
TGTGCCACGGCACCTAACTACAATGAGCAGTTCTTC
>TRBV9|TRBJ2-1|-|TRBD2
CASSQRASGGAREQFF
TGTGCCAGCAGCCAGCGGGCGAGCGGGGGGGCCCGCGAGCAGTTCTTC
>TRBV4-2|TRBJ2-3|-|TRBD2
CASSPLSSGGGTDTQYF
TGTGCCAGCAGCCCATTATCGAGCGGGGGGGGTACAGATACGCAGTATTTT
>TRBV4-3|TRBJ2-7|-|-
CASSHKQSASYEQYF
TGCGCCAGCAGCCACAAGCAATCCGCCTCCTACGAGCAGTACTTC
>TRBV7-2|TRBJ2-7|-|TRBD2
CASSLSGGTNYEQYF
TGTGCCAGCAGCTTATCAGGCGGGACTAACTACGAGCAGTACTTC
>TRBV7-2|TRBJ2-3|-|TRBD2
CASSFRTSGGSDTQYF
TGTGCCAGCAGCTTCCGGACTAGCGGGGGCTCCGATACGCAGTATTTT
>TRBV19|TRBJ2-7|-|-
CASSIASSSYEQYF
TGTGCCAGTAGTATAGCCTCTAGCTCCTACGAGCAGTACTTC
>TRBV4-3|TRBJ2-1|once|-
CASSQDQGLRNEQFF
TGCGCCAGCAGCCAAGATCAGGGGTTGCGCAATGAGCAGTTCTTC
>TRBV5-6|TRBJ2-7|-|TRBD2
CASSLGISGGLYEQYF
TGTGCCAGCAGCTTGGGTATTAGCGGGGGCCTCTACGAGCAGTACTTC
>TRBV30|TRBJ1-4|-|TRBD1
CAWTQPLGQGNEKLFF
TGTGCCTGGACTCAGCCTCTGGGACAGGGGAATGAAAAACTGTTTTTT
>TRBV19|TRBJ2-3|-|TRBD2
CASRGPGLARDTQYF
TGTGCCAGTAGGGGTCCGGGACTAGCAAGGGATACGCAGTATTTT
>TRBV11-3|TRBJ2-3|-|TRBD2
CASSPRSGETAQYF
TGTGCCAGCAGCCCGCGTAGCGGGGAAACCGCGCAGTATTTT
>TRBV7-2|TRBJ1-1|few|-
CASSLGARSMNTEAFF
TGTGCCAGCAGCTTAGGGGCCAGATCCATGAACACTGAAGCTTTCTTT
>TRBV7-8|TRBJ2-3|-|-
CASSTTDTQYF
TGTGCCAGCAGCACCACAGATACGCAGTATTTT
>TRBV19|TRBJ1-3|-|-
CASSIPQGTFSGNTIYF
TGTGCCAGTAGTATACCCCAGGGGACCTTCTCTGGAAACACCATATATTTT
>TRBV28|TRBJ2-7|few|-
CASSSPQGWDEQYF
TGTGCCAGCAGCTCGCCCCAGGGGTGGGACGAGCAGTACTTC
>TRBV7-9|TRBJ2-7|-|-
CASSLGRENPYEQYF
TGTGCCAGCAGCTTAGGTAGGGAGAATCCCTACGAGCAGTACTTC
>TRBV19|TRBJ1-3|-|-
CASTIQGSGNTIYF
TGTGCCAGTACCATACAGGGATCTGGAAACACCATATATTTT
>TRBV6-4|TRBJ2-7|-|TRBD1
CARTRDSECYEQYF
TGTGCCAGAACCCGGGACAGTGAATGCTACGAGCAGTACTTC
>TRBV7-2|TRBJ2-6|-|TRBD1
CASSRDRTSGANVLTF
TGTGCCAGCAGCCGGGACAGAACCTCTGGGGCCAACGTCCTGACTTTC
>TRBV7-9|TRBJ2-2|once|-
CASSFVEGTGTGELFF
TGTGCCAGCAGCTTTGTCGAGGGAACTGGCACCGGGGAGCTGTTTTTT
>TRBV28|TRBJ2-2|-|-
CASSSGGTGELFF
TGTGCCAGCAGCTCAGGGGGGACCGGGGAGCTGTTTTTT
>TRBV30|TRBJ2-1|-|TRBD1
CAWSVGITGGHNEQFF
TGTGCCTGGAGTGTGGGTATTACAGGGGGACACAATGAGCAGTTCTTC
>TRBV4-2|TRBJ2-3|-|-
CASSQGSDSSTDTQYF
TGTGCCAGCAGCCAAGGGTCGGATTCTAGCACAGATACGCAGTATTTT
>TRBV4-3|TRBJ2-1|-|-
CASSHRSGFLEQFF
TGCGCCAGCAGCCATCGCTCCGGGTTTTTAGAGCAGTTCTTC
>TRBV19|TRBJ1-5|once|-
CASSITTAGEPQHF
TGTGCCAGTAGTATAACGACCGCAGGAGAGCCCCAGCATTTT
>TRBV7-2|TRBJ2-7|-|TRBD2
CASSLGAPSGGQDEQYF
TGTGCCAGCAGCTTAGGGGCCCCCAGCGGGGGCCAGGACGAGCAGTACTTC
>TRBV19|TRBJ2-7|once|-
CASTFGGANYEQYF
TGTGCCAGTACCTTCGGGGGAGCAAACTACGAGCAGTACTTC
>TRBV9|TRBJ1-1|-|-
CASSVRGLNTEAFF
TGTGCCAGCAGCGTCCGGGGCCTGAACACTGAAGCTTTCTTT
>TRBV9|TRBJ1-6|-|-
CASSSDPSSYNSPLHF
TGTGCCAGCAGCTCCGACCCCAGCTCCTATAATTCACCCCTCCACTTT
>TRBV27|TRBJ2-7|-|TRBD1
CASRATGGHNPEQYF
TGTGCCAGCAGAGCTACAGGGGGCCACAATCCCGAGCAGTACTTC
>TRBV21-1|TRBJ1-1|-|-
CASSPQKLGVTANTEAFF
TGTGCCAGCAGCCCTCAAAAATTAGGGGTGACGGCAAACACTGAAGCTTTCTTT
>TRBV29-1|TRBJ2-2|-|-
CSGIQAQGTGELFF
TGCAGCGGGATACAGGCGCAAGGCACCGGGGAGCTGTTTTTT
>TRBV4-2|TRBJ1-5|-|TRBD1
CASSQLYRGDSNQPQHF
TGTGCCAGCAGCCAACTTTACAGGGGGGATAGCAATCAGCCCCAGCATTTT
>TRBV30|TRBJ1-5|-|-
CAWSVSVTNQPQHF
TGTGCCTGGAGTGTATCAGTGACCAATCAGCCCCAGCATTTT
>TRBV10-2|TRBJ1-2|once|TRBD1
CASSEAGGRSGYTF
TGCGCCAGCAGTGAGGCAGGGGGCCGGAGTGGCTACACCTTC
>TRBV4-1|TRBJ2-4|few|TRBD1
CASSDRTGDIQYF
TGCGCCAGCAGCGACCGGACAGGGGACATTCAGTACTTC
>TRBV2|TRBJ2-1|-|-
CASSPRGSGRNYNEQFF
TGTGCCAGCAGTCCCCGGGGAAGTGGGAGAAACTACAATGAGCAGTTCTTC
>TRBV14|TRBJ1-4|few|-
CASSQLSSAGLFF
TGTGCCAGCAGCCAACTGTCCAGTGCAGGGCTGTTTTTT
>TRBV7-6|TRBJ2-1|-|-
CASSQTGSSYNEQFF
TGTGCCAGCAGCCAAACAGGGAGCTCCTACAATGAGCAGTTCTTC
>TRBV7-9|TRBJ2-1|-|-
CASSLSHTISYNEQFF
TGTGCCAGCAGCTTGTCACATACTATCTCCTACAATGAGCAGTTCTTC
>TRBV4-2|TRBJ2-7|-|TRBD2
CASSQASGETYEQYF
TGTGCCAGCAGCCAAGCTAGCGGGGAAACTTACGAGCAGTACTTC
>TRBV19|TRBJ1-6|-|-
CASRSLDRNSPLHF
TGTGCCAGTAGATCCCTAGACAGAAATTCACCCCTCCACTTT
>TRBV4-3|TRBJ2-7|-|TRBD1
CASSQVQGDYEQYF
TGCGCCAGCAGCCAAGTACAGGGGGACTACGAGCAGTACTTC
>TRBV4-2|TRBJ1-1|-|-
CASSPGQTGNTEAFF
TGTGCCAGCAGCCCAGGACAGACAGGGAACACTGAAGCTTTCTTT